A selection of T cell receptor beta chains follows, all from one sample in a study of shared clonotypes between healthy human individuals. Assay: immunoSEQ multiplex PCR; the TCRdb copy retains only in-frame clones and omits some. The data show about 1,800,000 clones, about 95% seen once. The specimen sequenced was naive CD8+ T cells sorted from blood. These receptors came from a man aged 18 to 30 in good health. Each CDR3 is given with its conserved first and last residue. A D gene is named only where the DNA matches it firmly.

J gene | V gene | D gene | CDR3 protein | CDR3 DNA
TRBJ2-7 | TRBV27 | TRBD1 | CASSYTGTAAYEQYF | TGTGCCAGCAGTTATACCGGGACAGCAGCTTACGAGCAGTACTTC
TRBJ2-1 | TRBV7-9 | . | CASSLLADEQFF | TGTGCCAGCAGCTTATTGGCGGATGAGCAGTTCTTC
TRBJ2-3 | TRBV6-6 | . | CASGQTDTQYF | TGTGCCAGCGGGCAAACAGATACGCAGTATTTT
TRBJ2-2 | TRBV6-5 | . | CASSYAPGPTGELFF | TGTGCCAGCAGTTACGCCCCGGGACCCACCGGGGAGCTGTTTTTT
TRBJ1-2 | TRBV4-2 | TRBD1 | CASSQDPTGTNYGYTF | TGTGCCAGCAGCCAAGACCCGACAGGGACTAACTATGGCTACACCTTC
TRBJ1-2 | TRBV6-6 | TRBD1 | CASSYSVGQLPGGYTF | TGTGCCAGCAGTTACTCTGTGGGACAGCTCCCGGGCGGCTACACCTTC
TRBJ2-7 | TRBV5-8 | TRBD2 | CASSLLLGGHAYEQYF | TGTGCCAGCAGCTTGCTTCTGGGAGGGCACGCCTACGAGCAGTACTTC
TRBJ2-2 | TRBV5-1 | . | CASSLVYFGPNTGELFF | TGCGCCAGCAGCTTGGTGTATTTCGGTCCGAACACCGGGGAGCTGTTTTTT
TRBJ1-1 | TRBV11-2 | TRBD1 | CASSSAAGQWNTEAFF | TGTGCCAGCAGCTCCGCCGCGGGACAGTGGAACACTGAAGCTTTCTTT
TRBJ2-2 | TRBV19 | . | CASSGPLGWNTGELFF | TGTGCCAGTTCGGGGCCCCTGGGGTGGAACACCGGGGAGCTGTTTTTT
TRBJ2-5 | TRBV4-1 | TRBD2 | CASSQDLGTSDQETQYF | TGCGCCAGCAGCCAAGATTTAGGGACTAGCGATCAAGAGACCCAGTACTTC
TRBJ2-1 | TRBV28 | . | CASTMFGIYNEQFF | TGTGCCAGCACGATGTTTGGAATCTACAATGAGCAGTTCTTC
TRBJ2-3 | TRBV7-6 | . | CASSLVLGGTDTQYF | TGTGCCAGCAGCTTAGTCCTTGGGGGCACAGATACGCAGTATTTT
TRBJ2-7 | TRBV9 | . | CASSVFPHYEQYF | TGTGCCAGCAGCGTCTTCCCCCATTACGAGCAGTACTTC